The present T cell receptor (beta chain) was sequenced within a study of glioma-infiltrating T cells. There are 13 residues in the CDR3. Germline V gene lookup returns CDR1 SQVTM and CDR2 ANQGSEA. V was pared by 5 bases and J by 4 bases, with 5 bases of the junction left unmatched. Amplification of TCR alpha and beta CDR3 regions from RNA used iRepertoire nested multiplex PCR. Tissue mRNA or PBMC total RNA, 100-400 ng, went into one-step reverse transcription and amplification. TCRdb called the multiplex PCR reads again in MiXCR, with one record for every CDR3 protein. The sample shows fewer than 250,000 distinct CDR3 sequences, about 32% of them seen only once. Notes on this clonotype: The antigen is not known.

Points from the study as a whole: Tissue-blood divergence was below expectation in non-neoplastic patients, above in gliomas. Very few CDR3 sequences were shared between tissue and blood.

This TCR was recovered from a human donor with low-grade glioma or glioblastoma, undergoing nonglioma brain surgery, or in good health (not recorded which). The chain joins TRBV29-1 to TRBJ2-1; 7 nucleotides align to TRBD1. Sequencing used glioma tissue, nonneoplastic brain tissue, or PBMCs (not recorded which). The DNA for the CDR3 is TGCAGCGTTTCGGGACAGCCTTACAATGAGCAGTTCTTC. It codes for CSVSGQPYNEQFF.